These 20 T cell receptor beta chains were all obtained from the same sample, sequenced in a study of response to subunit inactivated influenza vaccine. Each CDR3 protein is one row after TCRdb ran MiXCR on the RT-PCR reads. This sample has about 500,000 distinct CDR3 sequences, with about 15% found just once. The source material was CD4+ T cells sorted from PBMCs, sampled roughly 24 months after vaccination. The receptors here all came from a man between 50 and 69 years old who received an inactivated influenza vaccine.

In its sample, this clonotype was seen a few times. This chain joins TRBV12-3 or TRBV12-4 and TRBJ2-7, with no clear D. V lost 6 bases and J lost 2, with 14 bases in between. The CDR3 runs 14 residues. CDR3 sequence reads: CASSQSYTTYEQYF. CDR3 coding DNA: TGTGCCAGCAGCCAGAGCTATACCACCTACGAGCAGTACTTC.

This clonotype showed up just a few times. The chain recombines TRBV12-3 or TRBV12-4 with TRBJ1-2; the D is unclear. The CDR3 extends over 14 amino acids. Trimming shortened V by 5 bases and J by 8 bases, and 18 bases separated the two germline ends. In DNA form, the CDR3 reads TGTGCCAGCAGTCCGACATGGATGCTTTACGGCTACACCTTC. It codes for CASSPTWMLYGYTF.

This clonotype has a handful of counts. This chain uses TRBV20-1 with TRBJ2-3; 10 nucleotides align to TRBD2. Per the germline V gene, CDR1 is DFQATT and CDR2 is SNEGSKA (reference sequence). CDR3 length: 17 amino acids. The J segment lost 4 bases and the V segment lost 6 bases, leaving 16 bases of the junction unmatched. The CDR3 reads CSATPRLAGWGADTQYF. The CDR3 DNA reads TGCAGTGCAACCCCCCGACTAGCGGGTTGGGGCGCAGATACGCAGTATTTT.

This clonotype was observed at least ten times. The CDR3 DNA follows: TGTGCCAGCAGTTTGGACTATAATTCACCCCTCCACTTT. This sequence encodes CASSLDYNSPLHF. The genes are TRBV12-3 or TRBV12-4 and TRBJ1-6; D not resolved. The CDR3 covers 13 residues. The ends were cut back, 3 bases at V and 3 bases at J, with 3 bases in the middle.

The V call is TRBV7-2, the J call TRBJ1-1; D not resolved. The CDR3 extends over 12 amino acids. V lost 8 bases, J lost 3 bases, and 10 bases lay in between. Germline CDR1 is SGHTA and CDR2 is FQGNSA. In DNA form, the CDR3 reads TGTGCCAGCTCCCCTAGGTACACTGAAGCTTTCTTT. It codes for CASSPRYTEAFF.

This clonotype was picked up many times. This rearrangement joins TRBV6-2 or TRBV6-3 to TRBJ2-1; D is ambiguous. The V gene's germline CDR1 is MNHEY and CDR2 SVGEGT. The CDR3 consists of 16 residues. The V end lost 6 bases, the J end lost 4 bases, and 19 bases lay between the germline ends. The DNA for the CDR3 is TGTGCCAGCAGACCTGAACACGGTCGTAGATACAATGAGCAGTTCTTC. This sequence encodes CASRPEHGRRYNEQFF.

This clonotype was observed a few times. V gene TRBV7-2 combines with J gene TRBJ1-1; 9 bases map to TRBD1. V was pared by 5 bases and J by 6 bases, with 10 bases of the junction left unmatched. CDR3 length equals 15 residues. Germline CDR1 SGHTA, CDR2 FQGNSA. CDR3 sequence reads: CASSQQGAHRAEAFF. The CDR3 DNA reads as TGTGCCAGCAGCCAACAGGGGGCGCATAGGGCTGAAGCTTTCTTT.

As regards this clonotype: The germline gene is not matched at one end of the junction; a read error may be the cause. The genes are TRBV7-2 and TRBJ1-4; D perhaps matches TRBD1 (6 bases). From germline, CDR1 is SGHTA and CDR2 FQGNSA. The CDR3 is 14 residues long. This CDR3 reads CASTRGGTNEKLLF. The CDR3 DNA follows: TGTGCCAGCACCAGAGGGGGAACTAATGAAAAACTGTTATTT.

V and J are TRBV20-1 and TRBJ1-2, with no clear D. V was cut by 0 bases and J by 2 bases, with 13 bases left in between. This CDR3 has 15 residues. Germline lookup yields CDR1 DFQATT and CDR2 SNEGSKA (reference sequence). CDR3: CSARDTSGENYGYTF. As DNA, the CDR3 is TGCAGTGCTAGAGATACTTCGGGAGAGAACTATGGCTACACCTTC.

The rearrangement links TRBV7-9 to TRBJ2-1; D gene unclear. Trimming pared 5 bases from V and 7 bases from J, leaving 3 bases between. Germline V gene data show CDR1 as SEHNR and CDR2 as FQNEAQ (reference sequence). There are 10 residues in the CDR3. CDR3 loop: CASSPNEQFF. The DNA for the CDR3 is TGTGCCAGCAGCCCGAATGAGCAGTTCTTC. The variable domain in full, with the rest retrieved from reference TRBV7-9 and TRBJ2-1, is DTGVSQNPRHKITKRGQNVTFRCDPISEHNRLYWYRQTLGQGPEFLTYFQNEAQLEKSRLLSDRFSAERPKGSFSTLEIQRTEQGDSAMYLCASSPNEQFFGPGTRLTVL.

CDR3 DNA sequence: TGTGCCAGCAGCTGGACAGCAGATCGGTGGGAGACCCAGTACTTC. Its protein is CASSWTADRWETQYF. This chain joins TRBV14 and TRBJ2-5; the D gene is possibly TRBD1 (6 bases). Germline values: CDR1 SGHDN, CDR2 FVKESK. This CDR3 has 15 residues. Trimming pared 5 bases from V and 5 bases from J, leaving 18 bases between.

The table lists this clonotype with a few counts. The chain has TRBV24-1 and TRBJ2-7, with 8 bases lining up with TRBD1. Germline values: CDR1 KGHDR, CDR2 SFDVKD. This CDR3 spans 15 amino acids. J lost 1 base, V lost 3 bases, and 4 bases had no gene match. The CDR3: CATSDPTGGSYEQYF. Here the CDR3 DNA reads TGTGCCACCAGTGATCCAACAGGGGGGTCCTACGAGCAGTACTTC.

This clonotype was seen a single time. The chain links TRBV20-1 to TRBJ2-1; 10 nucleotides agree with TRBD2. Germline CDR1 reads DFQATT; CDR2 reads SNEGSKA (reference sequence). Trimming cost V 4 bases and J 9 bases; bases outside gene matches: 15. This CDR3 has 16 residues. The chain's CDR3 is CSATAPTGLAGGEQFF. The CDR3 region has the DNA TGCAGTGCTACAGCACCCACAGGGTTAGCGGGAGGTGAGCAGTTCTTC.

This clonotype was counted a few times. J is TRBJ2-7 and V is TRBV20-1, with a weak D call TRBD1 (5 bases). The V gene lost 3 bases and the J gene lost 5 bases, with 11 bases spanning the gap. CDR3 length: 12 amino acids. CDR1 and CDR2 (germline): DFQATT, SNEGSKA (reference sequence). CDR3 loop: CSASRQGDEQYF. The CDR3 region has the DNA TGCAGTGCTAGTCGTCAGGGCGACGAGCAGTACTTC.

The V gene is TRBV7-2, the J gene TRBJ1-5, with D unresolved. V dropped 0 bases and J dropped 7 bases, with 13 bases sitting between them. This CDR3 region has 15 residues. CDR1 SGHTA and CDR2 FQGNSA come from the germline V gene. The CDR3 is CASSLARESIQPQHF. CDR3 DNA: TGTGCCAGCAGCTTAGCGCGGGAGTCAATACAGCCCCAGCATTTT.

This clonotype was detected only a few times. The chain is built from TRBV10-3 and TRBJ2-3, with 7 bases identical to TRBD1. This CDR3 has 19 residues. V trimming: 2 bases; J trimming: 5 bases; junction bases outside the gene matches: 19. Germline CDR1 ENHRY, CDR2 SYGVKD. This chain's CDR3 is CAISERRSNRQGIGDTQYF. CDR3 DNA: TGTGCCATCAGTGAGCGGCGAAGTAATCGACAGGGAATAGGAGATACGCAGTATTTT.

Ten or more counts support this clonotype. This rearrangement joins TRBV29-1 to TRBJ2-7; the match to TRBD1 covers 10 bases. CDR1 and CDR2 (germline): SQVTM, ANQGSEA. The ends lost 0 bases at V and 3 bases at J; junction bases unmatched: 5. This CDR3 has 15 residues. The CDR3, as DNA: TGCAGCGTTGAAGATCCCCGGACAGGGGGCTACGAGCAGTACTTC. Translation gives CSVEDPRTGGYEQYF.

This sequence joins TRBV5-1 and TRBJ2-3, with D perhaps matching TRBD2 (5 bases). The V end lost 5 bases, the J end lost 4 bases, and 14 bases lay between the germline ends. Per the germline V gene, CDR1 is SGHRS and CDR2 is YFSETQ. The CDR3 contains 14 residues. The CDR3 protein is CASRSGSGPDTQYF. The CDR3 nucleotides are TGCGCCAGCAGGAGCGGTTCGGGTCCAGATACGCAGTATTTT.

The chain combines TRBV13 with TRBJ1-1; possible D gene TRBD1, 6 bases. This CDR3 spans 20 amino acids. V dropped 6 bases and J dropped 5 bases, with 34 bases sitting between them. Germline V gives CDR1 PRHDT, CDR2 FYEKMQ (reference sequence). The DNA of the CDR3 is TGTGCCAGCAGTAAGACTGGCTGGGACACCGAAAGGAATCCGAAGACTGAAGCTTTCTTT. Its protein is CASSKTGWDTERNPKTEAFF.

The J gene is TRBJ2-3, the V gene TRBV7-2, with D uncertain. V dropped 5 bases and J dropped 2 bases, with 8 bases sitting between them. Germline CDR1 is SGHTA and CDR2 is FQGNSA. The CDR3 has 13 amino acids. The CDR3: CASSPQNTDTQYF. As DNA, the CDR3 is TGTGCCAGCAGCCCCCAAAACACAGATACGCAGTATTTT. The full variable domain, completed using reference TRBV7-2 and TRBJ2-3, is GAGVSQSPSNKVTEKGKDVELRCDPISGHTALYWYRQSLGQGLEFLIYFQGNSAPDKSGLPSDRFSAERTGGSVSTLTIQRTQQEDSAVYLCASSPQNTDTQYFGPGTRLTVL.